One and the same sample provided the 6 T cell receptor beta chains below, sequenced in a study of vaccination effects on CD4 cells after COVID-19 (dated by TCRdb to between 2021 and 2024). After more than 9 days of culture, CD4+ T cells were isolated with the EasySep CD4+ T cell isolation kit. Library generation was performed with the immunoSEQ multiplex PCR assay. Held by TCRdb, this immuneACCESS table contains in-frame sequences only and omits some clones. Under half of the omission traces to an unresolved V gene where checked; the cause of the rest is unknown. This sample holds about 47,000 clones; approximately 80% were observed only once. Roughly 10% of the sample is taken by the ten largest. Their recognized antigens are unknown. This specimen was CD4+ T cells from PBMCs cultured without peptide, taken before COVID-19 vaccination. All receptors derive from a human donor who had a prior SARS-CoV-2 infection.

The genes are TRBV5-1 and TRBJ1-2, with 11 nucleotides matching TRBD1. Trimming at V came to 4 bases and at J to 7 bases, leaving 3 bases not matched to a gene. Germline V gene lookup returns CDR1 SGHRS and CDR2 YFSETQ. The CDR3 is 13 amino acids. CDR3 residues: CASSRTGGGGYTF. CDR3 sequence (DNA): TGCGCCAGCAGCCGGACAGGGGGCGGTGGCTACACCTTC.

The rearrangement links TRBV9 to TRBJ2-2; the D is unclear. The CDR3 totals 12 residues. V shed 0 bases and J shed 7 bases, with 4 bases lying between them. Germline V lookup: CDR1 SGDLS, CDR2 YYNGEE. CDR3 DNA: TGTGCCAGCAGCGTAGCTCACGGGGAGCTGTTTTTT. Translating it yields CASSVAHGELFF.

The rearrangement uses TRBV5-4 and TRBJ2-1; D is possibly TRBD1 (5 bases). Trimming removed 3 bases at V and 5 bases at J, with 12 bases between. This CDR3 has 14 amino acids. Germline CDR1 is SGHNT and CDR2 is YYREEE (reference sequence). This CDR3 is CASSWQTANNEQFF. The CDR3 region has the DNA TGTGCCAGCAGCTGGCAGACAGCTAACAATGAGCAGTTCTTC.

The chain has TRBV10-3 and TRBJ2-3, with D perhaps matching TRBD2 (7 bases). The CDR3 sequence is 16 residues long. V was cut by 4 bases and J by 2 bases, with 16 bases left in between. CDR1 ENHRY and CDR2 SYGVKD come from the germline V gene. The CDR3 spells CAISVGRGLNTDTQYF. CDR3 DNA sequence: TGTGCCATCAGTGTGGGGCGGGGGCTTAACACAGATACGCAGTATTTT.

The chain links TRBV7-9 to TRBJ1-3, with a possible D match to TRBD1 (5 bases). Trimming shortened V by 3 bases and J by 0 bases, and 9 bases separated the two germline ends. This CDR3 contains 15 residues. Germline V CDR1 and CDR2: SEHNR, FQNEAQ (reference sequence). The CDR3 is CASSFGGGSGNTIYF. The CDR3 region has the DNA TGTGCCAGCAGCTTTGGGGGGGGCTCTGGAAACACCATATATTTT.

This clone is labeled as medium-sized. The rearrangement links TRBV6-5 to TRBJ1-1; D is unclear. With 4 bases removed from V and 0 bases from J, the gap between germline ends came to 6 bases. CDR3 length: 13 amino acids. Germline CDR1 MNHEY, CDR2 SVGAGI. The CDR3 region is CASSSRMNTEAFF. The CDR3, as DNA: TGTGCCAGCAGTTCCAGAATGAACACTGAAGCTTTCTTT.